This TCR beta chain derives from a study of blood T cell repertoires in COVID-19. Cohorts were assigned according to the clinical history that participants reported. All recovered Cohort 3 donors got two negative PCRs, got clearance, or saw symptom resolution. Germline CDR1 and CDR2: MNHEY and SVGAGI. This CDR3 spans 13 amino acids. V dropped 8 bases and J dropped 7; count of bases not matched to a gene: 7. Only one count was recorded for this clone. Sequencing used immunoSEQ multiplex PCR; TCRdb keeps in-frame clones, though not all of them. The sample contains around 310,000 clones, roughly 90% of which appear only once.

Sequenced material: PBMCs or T cells enriched from blood (not recorded which). This sequence originates from a young woman who had recovered from COVID-19. The genes are TRBV6-5 and TRBJ2-2; 7 bases fit TRBD2. CDR3 in amino acids: CASGLVIGGELFF. CDR3 in DNA: TGTGCCAGCGGACTAGTAATCGGCGGGGAGCTGTTTTTT.